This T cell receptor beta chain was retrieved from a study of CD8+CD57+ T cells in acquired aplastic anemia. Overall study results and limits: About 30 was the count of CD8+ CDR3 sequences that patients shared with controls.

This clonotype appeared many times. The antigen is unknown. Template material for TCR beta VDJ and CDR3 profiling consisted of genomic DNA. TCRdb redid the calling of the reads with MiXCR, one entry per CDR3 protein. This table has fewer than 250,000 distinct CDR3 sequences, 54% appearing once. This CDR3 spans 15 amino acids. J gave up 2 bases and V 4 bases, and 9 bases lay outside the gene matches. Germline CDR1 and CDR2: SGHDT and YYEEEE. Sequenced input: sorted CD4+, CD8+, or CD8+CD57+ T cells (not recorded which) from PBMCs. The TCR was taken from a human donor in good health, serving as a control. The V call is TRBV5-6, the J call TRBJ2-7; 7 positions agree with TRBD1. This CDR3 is CASSPADRWAYEQYF. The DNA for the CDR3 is TGTGCCAGCAGCCCGGCGGACAGGTGGGCCTACGAGCAGTACTTC.